Given below is one TCR beta chain in context. This specimen belongs to a study of blood T cell repertoires in COVID-19. The recovered donors of Cohort 3 showed two negative PCRs, clearance, or symptom resolution. Trimming removed 1 base from V and 3 bases from J, with 8 bases in between. The CDR3 has 15 amino acids. In germline, CDR1 is SGHDT, CDR2 YYEEEE. Sequencing was performed with immunoSEQ multiplex PCR; in TCRdb, only in-frame clones are kept and a portion is missing. The data contain roughly 360,000 clones, around 87% of them singletons. The rearrangement uses TRBV5-6 and TRBJ1-6; TRBD1 is a possible D gene (5 bases). The clonotype originates from a man aged 30 to 45 who had recovered from COVID-19. The sequencing sample was made of PBMCs or T cells enriched from blood (not recorded which). CDR3: CASSLQGIYNSPLHF. The CDR3 nucleotides read TGTGCCAGCAGCTTGCAGGGAATCTATAATTCACCCCTCCACTTT.